A single sample gave rise to the 2 T cell receptor beta chains below, sequenced in a study of regulatory T cells in long-lasting Graves disease. Arm-PCR of CDR3 regions with iRepertoire HTBI primers generated TCR beta libraries. TCRdb passed the multiplex PCR reads through MiXCR, listing each CDR3 protein once. The sample includes 500,000 or so distinct CDR3 sequences, 15% to 20% of them seen just once. Time point denoted: newly diagnosed GD, antithyroid drugs for less than 3 months. After RNA was extracted from PBMCs, the TCR library was made from it. These records were also assigned to another study, of T cells in Graves' hyperthyroidism and ophthalmopathy.

The sequencing used peripheral blood mononuclear cells (PBMCs), collected at new diagnosis, from a patient treated with antithyroid drugs. The receptors come from a woman aged 35-60 years with Graves disease.

This clonotype was seen ten or more times. The J gene is TRBJ2-7, the V gene TRBV28; D possibly corresponds to TRBD1 (6 bases). V shed 5 bases and J shed 3 bases, with 23 bases lying between them. Germline CDR1 MDHEN, CDR2 SYDVKM. This CDR3 region has 17 residues. CDR3 coding DNA: TGTGCCAGCAGTAGCAACAGGGTAGCCCTGTTCGGCTACGAGCAGTACTTC. Translated, it gives CASSSNRVALFGYEQYF.

This clonotype occurred many times. The V gene is TRBV6-1, the J gene TRBJ2-1; no definite D call. The CDR3 extends over 13 amino acids. Germline assignment: CDR1 MNHNS and CDR2 SASEGT. V was shortened by 5 bases and J by 0 bases, with 5 bases between the two germline ends. The CDR3 DNA follows: TGTGCCAGCAGTCCCTCCTCCTACAATGAGCAGTTCTTC. Encoded protein: CASSPSSYNEQFF.